Each of the 26 T cell receptor beta chains below was sequenced from the same sample in a study of blood T cells in healthy people across ages. With a J-beta primer mix and a sample-barcoded 5' primer, a second PCR ran about 7 to 12 cycles. TCRdb reanalysed the 5' RACE reads using MiXCR and keeps one entry per CDR3 protein. The sample lists about 940,000 distinct CDR3 sequences, about 48% occurring once. The sequenced material came from blood. The receptors were sampled from a man aged 30 to 45 in good health.

The J gene is TRBJ2-1, the V gene TRBV7-3, with D hard to call. CDR3 length: 12 residues. CDR1 is SGHTA, CDR2 FQGTGA, per germline. The V end was cut by 5 bases, the J end by 5 bases, with 7 bases between. The CDR3, as DNA: TGTGCCAGCAGCATGTCTCACAATGAGCAGTTCTTC. Its translation is CASSMSHNEQFF.

This clonotype occurred once. The chain couples TRBV28 to TRBJ2-5, with a possible D match to TRBD1 (6 bases). V shed 7 bases and J shed 13 bases, with 13 bases lying between them. The CDR3 runs to 10 residues. Germline V gene lookup returns CDR1 MDHEN and CDR2 SYDVKM. The chain's CDR3 is CASTHDRPYF. The CDR3 DNA follows: TGTGCCAGCACCCATGACAGGCCGTACTTC.

The chain links TRBV5-1 to TRBJ2-7; weak D call: TRBD2 (6 bases). This CDR3 is built from 14 residues. Germline-derived CDR1 and CDR2 are SGHRS and YFSETQ. V was trimmed by 5 bases and J by 4 bases, leaving 16 bases between them. The CDR3 spells CASRGGVTTYEQYF. The DNA of the CDR3 is TGCGCCAGCAGGGGGGGAGTTACGACATACGAGCAGTACTTC.

The rearrangement links TRBV2 to TRBJ1-4, with D perhaps matching TRBD1 (5 bases). V shed 4 bases and J shed 6 bases, with 9 bases lying between them. This CDR3 has 13 residues. Germline lookup yields CDR1 SNHLY and CDR2 FYNNEI. CDR3 amino acids: CASSGDGDEKLFF. In DNA form, the CDR3 reads TGTGCCAGCAGTGGGGACGGGGATGAAAAACTGTTTTTT.

A few counts support this clonotype. The chain is built from TRBV5-1 and TRBJ2-4; D is possibly TRBD1 or TRBD2 (6 bases each). Trimming cost V 4 bases and J 9 bases, with 17 bases left between them. The CDR3 extends over 14 amino acids. Germline V gene lookup returns CDR1 SGHRS and CDR2 YFSETQ. CDR3 in amino acids: CASSPEGGLGIQYF. CDR3 coding DNA: TGCGCCAGCAGCCCGGAAGGGGGGTTGGGCATTCAGTACTTC.

In this sample, this clonotype turned up many times. This chain uses TRBV5-1 with TRBJ1-1; 7 positions agree with TRBD1. Germline CDR1 reads SGHRS; CDR2 reads YFSETQ. V shed 3 bases and J 4 bases; nucleotides not matched to a gene: 6. CDR3 length: 14 amino acids. CDR3 amino acids: CASSSTGIGTEAFF. The CDR3 DNA follows: TGCGCCAGCAGCTCGACAGGGATTGGCACTGAAGCTTTCTTT.

The CDR3 DNA sequence: TGTGCCAGCAGCTCCTCGACAGTTGGCGCCAGTGAAAAACTGTTTTTT. This translates into CASSSSTVGASEKLFF. The V and J genes are TRBV7-8 and TRBJ1-4; possibly TRBD1 for D (5 bases). The V end was cut by 4 bases, the J end by 7 bases, with 19 bases between. The germline V gene encodes CDR1 SGHVS and CDR2 FQNEAQ. This CDR3 has 16 residues.

Here the CDR3 reads CSARGLAGLNEQYF. For the CDR3, the DNA is TGCAGTGCTAGAGGACTAGCGGGGCTAAACGAGCAGTACTTC. The chain joins TRBV20-1 to TRBJ2-4; 11 nucleotides match TRBD2. The J call is in doubt because the DNA end fits TRBJ2-7 better. The CDR3 is made up of 14 amino acids. The germline V gene has CDR1 DFQATT and CDR2 SNEGSKA (reference sequence).

The J gene is TRBJ1-5, the V gene TRBV6-2 or TRBV6-3; no reliable D call. The CDR3 extends over 13 amino acids. Trimming removed 6 bases from V and 4 bases from J, with 10 bases in between. Looked up from germline, CDR1 is MNHEY and CDR2 is SVGEGT. The CDR3 reads CASSRTQNQPQHF. CDR3 nucleotides: TGTGCCAGCAGCCGTACTCAGAATCAGCCCCAGCATTTT.

This clonotype has only a few counts. The CDR3 reads CASSPDRVSDTQYF. Written as DNA, the CDR3 is TGTGCCAGCAGTCCCGACAGGGTTTCAGATACGCAGTATTTT. This rearrangement joins TRBV6-1 to TRBJ2-3, with 7 nucleotides matching TRBD1. This CDR3 has 14 residues. Germline trimming cut 5 bases from V and 4 bases from J; bases unmatched to any gene: 6. Germline values: CDR1 MNHNS, CDR2 SASEGT.

The genes are TRBV30 and TRBJ1-2; D is uncertain. The CDR3 has 12 residues. V dropped 3 bases and J dropped 8 bases, with 13 bases sitting between them. CDR1 and CDR2 (germline): GTSNPN, SVGIG (reference sequence). The DNA of the CDR3 is TGTGCCTGGAGCCTCACGGGCGGCGGCTACACCTTC. Its protein is CAWSLTGGGYTF. The complete variable domain, with remaining parts taken from reference TRBV30 and TRBJ1-2, reads SQTIHQWPATLVQPVGSPLSLECTVEGTSNPNLYWYRQAAGRGLQLLFYSVGIGQISSEVPQNLSASRPQDRQFILSSKKLLLSDSGFYLCAWSLTGGGYTFGSGTRLTVV.

Concerning this clonotype itself: A read error may account for a junction end that differs from germline. The chain joins TRBV4-2 to TRBJ2-1; 10 nucleotides agree with TRBD1. CDR1 is LGHNA and CDR2 is YNFKEQ in the germline V gene. The CDR3 is 15 amino acids. CDR3 sequence reads: CASSQGQGAYNEHFF. In DNA, the CDR3 is TGTGCCAGCAGCCAAGGACAGGGGGCATACAATGAGCATTTCTTC.

The chain combines TRBV7-3 with TRBJ1-6; D ambiguous. Germline loops: CDR1 SGHTA, CDR2 FQGTGA. V lost 1 base and J lost 10, with 14 bases in between. The CDR3 covers 15 residues. CDR3 sequence: CASSLMAGTRSPLHF. The CDR3 DNA reads as TGTGCCAGCAGCTTAATGGCGGGTACAAGGTCACCCCTCCACTTT.

As to this clonotype: The germline gene is not matched at one end of the junction; a read error may be the cause. V gene TRBV20-1 combines with J gene TRBJ1-5; the D gene is possibly TRBD1 (5 bases). CDR3 length equals 15 residues. Germline-derived CDR1 and CDR2 are DFQATT and SNEGSKA (reference sequence). The CDR3 is CSATKWGDFVQLQHF. The CDR3 DNA is TGCAGTGCTACCAAGTGGGGGGATTTCGTTCAGCTCCAGCATTTT.

This clonotype has a handful of counts. The chain has TRBV4-3 and TRBJ2-3; TRBD2 matches at 11 bases. Germline CDR1 reads LGHNA; CDR2 reads YSLEER. This CDR3 is 17 amino acids long. With V trimmed by 1 base and J by 1 base, 4 bases remained unmatched. In nucleotides, the CDR3 is TGCGCCAGCAGCCAAGGTACTAGCGGGGGAGGCACAGATACGCAGTATTTT. Translated, it gives CASSQGTSGGGTDTQYF.

Only a few counts were recorded for this clonotype. The rearrangement uses TRBV20-1 and TRBJ2-7, with no clear D. The CDR3 has 10 amino acids. Germline values: CDR1 DFQATT, CDR2 SNEGSKA (reference sequence). The germline V and J ends were trimmed by 3 bases and 7 bases, with 7 bases remaining between them. The CDR3 region is CSARTPEQYF. CDR3 bases: TGCAGTGCTAGGACACCTGAGCAGTACTTC.

The chain combines TRBV27 with TRBJ2-5, with D perhaps being TRBD1 or TRBD2 (6 bases each). This CDR3 is built from 13 residues. Trimming shortened V by 4 bases and J by 11 bases, and 17 bases separated the two germline ends. Per the germline V gene, CDR1 is MNHEY and CDR2 is SMNVEV (reference sequence). The CDR3 spells CASSWDNLREQYF. CDR3 bases: TGTGCCAGCAGTTGGGACAACCTTCGGGAGCAGTACTTC.

The chain has TRBV20-1 and TRBJ2-6, with D unresolved. Germline V gene sequence: CDR1 DFQATT, CDR2 SNEGSKA (reference sequence). The CDR3 is made up of 14 amino acids. V was shortened by 1 base and J by 2 bases, with 6 bases between the two germline ends. The CDR3 spells CSARVRAGANVLTF. The CDR3 DNA reads as TGCAGTGCTAGAGTAAGGGCTGGGGCCAACGTCCTGACTTTC.

This clonotype showed up just a few times. The DNA of the CDR3 is TGTGCCAGCAGTGCCTTACAGAGCTCCTACAATGAGCAGTTCTTC. Translation gives CASSALQSSYNEQFF. This chain joins TRBV27 and TRBJ2-1; D is undetermined. Trimming took off 5 bases at V and 0 bases at J, with 11 bases between the two ends. This CDR3 comprises 15 residues. CDR1 is MNHEY and CDR2 is SMNVEV in the germline V gene (reference sequence).

V gene TRBV29-1 combines with J gene TRBJ2-1; 8 positions agree with TRBD1. Germline values: CDR1 SQVTM, CDR2 ANQGSEA. V shed 7 bases and J 10 bases; nucleotides not matched to a gene: 12. This CDR3 spans 13 amino acids. The CDR3 DNA sequence: TGCAGCGCTCAACCCGCAGGGGGCCACGAGCAGTTCTTC. Protein sequence: CSAQPAGGHEQFF.

This clonotype was counted only a few times. V gene TRBV29-1 combines with J gene TRBJ2-1; TRBD2 might be the D (5 bases). This CDR3 spans 12 amino acids. Germline CDR1 and CDR2: SQVTM and ANQGSEA. Trimming shortened V by 3 bases and J by 9 bases, and 12 bases separated the two germline ends. DNA for the CDR3: TGCAGCGTTGAGGGTCGAGAGGGTGAGCAGTTCTTC. This translates into CSVEGREGEQFF.

CDR3 in amino acids: CASNGLAGARTDTQYF. CDR3 sequence (DNA): TGTGCCAGCAATGGCCTAGCGGGGGCTCGCACAGATACGCAGTATTTT. The rearrangement joins TRBV2 to TRBJ2-3, with TRBD2 matching 10 bases. The V gene end was trimmed by 7 bases and the J gene end by 1 base; junction bases not matched to a gene: 8. The germline V gene encodes CDR1 SNHLY and CDR2 FYNNEI. The CDR3 length is 16 residues.

The count of this clonotype is one. The CDR3 loop reads CASSQGPGNEQYF. CDR3 DNA sequence: TGTGCCAGCAGTCAGGGGCCGGGTAACGAGCAGTACTTC. The chain joins TRBV27 to TRBJ2-5, with a weak D call TRBD1 (6 bases). The J call may be faulty, since TRBJ2-7 better matches the DNA end. CDR1 is MNHEY and CDR2 is SMNVEV in the germline V gene (reference sequence). The CDR3 sequence is 13 residues long.

This clonotype was observed a handful of times. The rearrangement links TRBV7-2 to TRBJ2-5; 12 nucleotides match TRBD1. CDR3 length: 18 residues. V was pared by 5 bases and J by 2 bases, with 12 bases of the junction left unmatched. The germline CDR1 and CDR2 sequences are SGHTA and FQGNSA. CDR3 in amino acids: CASSIAPGQGAGQETQYF. The CDR3 DNA is TGTGCCAGCAGCATCGCCCCGGGACAGGGGGCCGGACAAGAGACCCAGTACTTC.

J is TRBJ2-7 and V is TRBV20-1; 8 bases match TRBD1. Germline V gives CDR1 DFQATT, CDR2 SNEGSKA (reference sequence). Trimming removed 5 bases from V and 7 bases from J; junction bases left unmatched: 13. This CDR3 contains 14 residues. DNA of the CDR3: TGCAGTGCTCGTTCCCAGGGGGCGATCGGGGAGCAGTACTTC. Protein: CSARSQGAIGEQYF.

This clonotype has a handful of counts. The chain uses TRBV4-1 and TRBJ2-3; D is perhaps TRBD1 (5 bases). The CDR3 length is 15 residues. Germline CDR1 MGHRA, CDR2 YSYEKL. Trimming shortened V by 1 base and J by 3 bases, and 11 bases separated the two germline ends. This CDR3 reads CASSQGGRWTDTQYF. The DNA for the CDR3 is TGCGCCAGCAGCCAAGGGGGCAGATGGACAGATACGCAGTATTTT.